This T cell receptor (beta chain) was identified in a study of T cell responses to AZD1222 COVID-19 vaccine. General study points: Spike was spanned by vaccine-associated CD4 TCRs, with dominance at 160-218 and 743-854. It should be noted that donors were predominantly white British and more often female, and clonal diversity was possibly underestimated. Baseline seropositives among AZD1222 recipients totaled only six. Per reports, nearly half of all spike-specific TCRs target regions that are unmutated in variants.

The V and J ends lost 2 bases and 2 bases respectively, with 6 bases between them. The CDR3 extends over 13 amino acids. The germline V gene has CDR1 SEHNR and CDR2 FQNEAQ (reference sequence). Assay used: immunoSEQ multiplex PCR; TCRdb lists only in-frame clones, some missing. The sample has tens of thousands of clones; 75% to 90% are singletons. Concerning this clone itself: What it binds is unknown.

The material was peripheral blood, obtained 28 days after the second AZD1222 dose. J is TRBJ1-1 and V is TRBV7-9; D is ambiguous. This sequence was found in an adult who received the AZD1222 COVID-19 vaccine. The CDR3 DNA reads TGTGCCAGCAGCTTACCTGGAAACACTGAAGCTTTCTTT. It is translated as CASSLPGNTEAFF.